These T cell receptor beta chains were read from a single sample in a study of blood T cell repertoires in COVID-19. Here immunoSEQ multiplex PCR was the method, and the copy in TCRdb shows in-frame clones only, minus some. There are 200,000 to 250,000 clones in the sample; nearly 90% occur only once, and roughly 16% lies in the top ten. What was sequenced was PBMCs or T cells enriched from blood (not recorded which). These receptor sequences come from a man aged 25 to 40 who had been exposed to COVID-19. Each CDR3 is given with its conserved first and last residue. A D gene is named only where the DNA matches it firmly. Size is omitted from some rows. Given values are once, few, many or a class for expanded clones.

d_call	v_call	j_call	cdr3_length	clone_size	cdr3_nt	cdr3_aa
TRBD1	TRBV15	TRBJ2-5	18	-	TGTGCCACCAGCAGGGACAGGGCTAGGGGACTCTCGATAGTGACCCAGTACTTC	CATSRDRARGLSIVTQYF
TRBD2	TRBV6-2/TRBV6-3	TRBJ2-3	14	once	TGTGCCAGCAGTGTTCTAGCGGGGGGTGGAACGCAGTATTTT	CASSVLAGGGTQYF
TRBD1	TRBV7-9	TRBJ2-7	15	once	TGTGCCAGCAGAGAAATGGGACAGGGAGGCTACGAGCAGTACTTC	CASREMGQGGYEQYF
-	TRBV4-1	TRBJ1-4	16	-	TGCGCCAGCAGCCAAGGTTTTCGCGGGACTAATGAAAAACTGTTTTTT	CASSQGFRGTNEKLFF
-	TRBV6-5	TRBJ2-2	13	-	TGTGCCAGCAGTTACTCGAGAAACGGGGAGCTGTTTTTT	CASSYSRNGELFF
TRBD1	TRBV27	TRBJ2-1	13	-	TGTGCCAGCAGTTGGGGACAGTACAATGAGCAGTTCTTC	CASSWGQYNEQFF
TRBD2	TRBV20-1	TRBJ2-1	15	-	TGCAGTGCTAGTTGGGCTAGCGGGGCCCACAATGAGCAGTTCTTC	CSASWASGAHNEQFF
TRBD1	TRBV18	TRBJ1-1	14	-	TGTGCCAGCTCACCATCCGGACAGGGGGCTAGCGCTTTCTTT	CASSPSGQGASAFF
-	TRBV6-5	TRBJ2-2	13	-	TGTGCCAGCAGCTTAGAGGGAGTCGGGGAGCTGTTTTTT	CASSLEGVGELFF
-	TRBV3-1/TRBV3-2	TRBJ1-5	15	-	TGTGCCAGCAGCCAAGGTGTAGGAGGGGATCAGCCCCAGCATTTT	CASSQGVGGDQPQHF
TRBD1	TRBV27	TRBJ1-1	14	-	TGTGCCAGCCCATGGACAGGATCCCTCCCCGAAGCTTTCTTT	CASPWTGSLPEAFF
TRBD1	TRBV2	TRBJ2-2	14	-	TGTGCCAGCAGTGAAGCGCTTGTGGGACAGGGTCTGTTTTTT	CASSEALVGQGLFF
-	TRBV5-1	TRBJ2-1	15	once	TGCGCCAGCAGCTTGGTATCGCATCAGGGAGGTGAGCAGTTCTTC	CASSLVSHQGGEQFF
TRBD1	TRBV25-1	TRBJ1-6	15	few	TGTGCCAGCAGTGAGGCCAGGGGGGATAATTCACCCCTCCACTTT	CASSEARGDNSPLHF
-	TRBV11-2	TRBJ1-6	15	-	TGTGCCAGCAGCCCCAGATGGGGCTTGGTTTCACCCCTCCACTTT	CASSPRWGLVSPLHF
-	TRBV5-6	TRBJ2-5	13	-	TGTGCCAGCAGCAGTACAGGGCAAGAGACCCAGTACTTC	CASSSTGQETQYF
TRBD1	TRBV4-1	TRBJ1-6	18	-	TGCGCCAGCAGCCTAAAAACGGGACAGGGTAATAATAATTCACCCCTCCACTTT	CASSLKTGQGNNNSPLHF
TRBD1	TRBV28	TRBJ2-5	15	-	TGTGCCAGCAGTTTACCCACAGGGGGTCTGGAGACCCAGTACTTC	CASSLPTGGLETQYF
-	TRBV19	TRBJ1-6	14	-	TGTGCCAGTAGTAAATACTCCTATAATTCACCCCTCCACTTT	CASSKYSYNSPLHF
-	TRBV25-1	TRBJ1-6	14	-	TGTGCCAGCAGTGCAGGATCCTATAATTCACCCCTCCACTTT	CASSAGSYNSPLHF
-	TRBV10-1	TRBJ2-2	14	-	TGCGCCAGCAGTACCACAGGTTCCACCGGGGAGCTGTTTTTT	CASSTTGSTGELFF
TRBD1	TRBV7-6	TRBJ2-7	15	-	TGTGCCAGCAGCTTAGACGGGACAGGGACCTACGAGCAGTACTTC	CASSLDGTGTYEQYF
TRBD1	TRBV6-5	TRBJ2-1	13	-	TGTGCCAGCGGGCCAGGGGGATACAATGAGCAGTTCTTC	CASGPGGYNEQFF
-	TRBV5-1	TRBJ1-2	11	-	TGCGCCAGCAGCTCAGGACACGGCTACACCTTC	CASSSGHGYTF
-	TRBV5-4	TRBJ1-4	14	-	TGTGCCAGCAGGAAAACAGGGAATAATGAAAAACTGTTTTTT	CASRKTGNNEKLFF
-	TRBV5-1	TRBJ2-3	14	once	TGCGCCAGCCAGCTACAGGTCTCCGCAGATACGCAGTATTTT	CASQLQVSADTQYF
TRBD2	TRBV7-2	TRBJ2-5	18	-	TGTGCCAGCAGCCCCGGGACTAGCGGGGGGACGATCCAAGAGACCCAGTACTTC	CASSPGTSGGTIQETQYF
-	TRBV4-2	TRBJ2-7	14	-	TGTGCCAGCAGCCAAGAGAGGGAGCAGTACGAGCAGTACTTC	CASSQEREQYEQYF
-	TRBV27	TRBJ1-1	13	-	TGTGCCAGCAGGGGGGCGTTGAACACTGAAGCTTTCTTT	CASRGALNTEAFF
-	TRBV3-1/TRBV3-2	TRBJ1-1	15	-	TGTGCCAGCAGCCAAGGGGCACTTATGAACACTGAAGCTTTCTTT	CASSQGALMNTEAFF
-	TRBV4-1	TRBJ1-5	15	-	TGCGCCAGCAGCCAAAACGAACAGGGTTATCAGCCCCAGCATTTT	CASSQNEQGYQPQHF
TRBD2	TRBV4-3	TRBJ2-3	17	once	TGCGCCAGCAGCCAGAGAGATCGGGGGGGCCCTGCCGATACGCAGTATTTT	CASSQRDRGGPADTQYF
TRBD1	TRBV7-2	TRBJ1-1	16	-	TGTGCCAGCAGCCCAGACAGGGTGTCCCTCACCACTGAAGCTTTCTTT	CASSPDRVSLTTEAFF
-	TRBV7-2	TRBJ2-5	12	-	TGTGCCAGCAGCTTTATACAAGAGACCCAGTACTTC	CASSFIQETQYF
TRBD1	TRBV5-4	TRBJ2-7	16	once	TGTGCCAGCAGCTTGGCCTACCGGGACAGATGGTACGAGCAGTACTTC	CASSLAYRDRWYEQYF
-	TRBV10-2	TRBJ1-5	13	-	TGCGCCAGCAGTGAGGAGGTGAGTCAGCCCCAGCATTTT	CASSEEVSQPQHF
-	TRBV5-1	TRBJ1-5	16	-	TGCGCCAGCAGCCCGGCTGGAGGGGAGAGCAATCAGCCCCAGCATTTT	CASSPAGGESNQPQHF
-	TRBV4-2	TRBJ1-2	17	once	TGTGCCAGCAGCCAAGATAATTCCCCGACAGGTTCTTATGGCTACACCTTC	CASSQDNSPTGSYGYTF
TRBD2	TRBV6-5	TRBJ2-5	13	-	TGTGCCATCCGAACTAGCGTGCGGGAGACCCAGTACTTC	CAIRTSVRETQYF
-	TRBV5-1	TRBJ2-7	14	-	TGCGCCAGCAGCTTTAGAGTCCCCTCCTACGAGCAGTACTTC	CASSFRVPSYEQYF
-	TRBV25-1	TRBJ1-6	15	-	TGTGCCAGCAGTGAAGGACAGATCTATAATTCACCCCTCCACTTT	CASSEGQIYNSPLHF
TRBD2	TRBV5-1	TRBJ2-3	18	-	TGCGCCAGCAGCTTAAACCCCGGGACTAGCGGGAGCACAGATACGCAGTATTTT	CASSLNPGTSGSTDTQYF
TRBD1	TRBV28	TRBJ1-2	15	-	TGTGCCAGCAGCAACGCGGGACAGGGAATTTGGGGCTACACCTTC	CASSNAGQGIWGYTF
-	TRBV4-2	TRBJ1-4	14	-	TGTGCCAGCAGCCAAGCAGGGAAAGGTGAAAAACTGTTTTTT	CASSQAGKGEKLFF
-	TRBV5-6	TRBJ1-2	15	once	TGTGCCAGCAGCTTGGTGGAGATTTTAGGATATGGCTACACCTTC	CASSLVEILGYGYTF
TRBD2	TRBV25-1	TRBJ2-5	14	-	TGTGCCAGTTCTAGCGGGGGGGCCGGGGAGACCCAGTACTTC	CASSSGGAGETQYF
-	TRBV5-4	TRBJ2-7	13	-	TGTGCCAGCAGCTCGACCAGGGGCCACGAGCAGTACTTC	CASSSTRGHEQYF
TRBD1	TRBV2	TRBJ1-5	15	-	TGTGCCAGCAGTGCTACAGGGGATAACATCCAGCCCCAGCATTTT	CASSATGDNIQPQHF
-	TRBV5-5	TRBJ2-7	18	-	TGTGCCAGCAGCTCACCCTTCCGGGACAACAGGCGCCATCACGAGCAGTACTTC	CASSSPFRDNRRHHEQYF
-	TRBV7-2	TRBJ2-5	13	-	TGTGCCAGCAGCTTAGAACTACAAGAGACCCAGTACTTC	CASSLELQETQYF
-	TRBV4-2	TRBJ1-2	12	few	TGTGCCAGCAGCCAACTTGGGGGCGGCTACACCTTC	CASSQLGGGYTF
TRBD1	TRBV27	TRBJ1-1	13	-	TGTGCCAGCAGTATCCGGGACAGGGAAAGGGCTTTCTTT	CASSIRDRERAFF
-	TRBV7-2	TRBJ1-5	15	-	TGTGCCAGCAGCTCCGGCCGGGACAACAATCAGCCCCAGCATTTT	CASSSGRDNNQPQHF
-	TRBV21-1	TRBJ2-7	15	-	TGTGCCAGCGCCTTAACAGGGGGGAGCTCCTACGAGCAGTACTTC	CASALTGGSSYEQYF
-	TRBV2	TRBJ2-7	14	-	TGTGCCAGCACCGGGACTGGCAACTCCTACGAGCAGTACTTC	CASTGTGNSYEQYF